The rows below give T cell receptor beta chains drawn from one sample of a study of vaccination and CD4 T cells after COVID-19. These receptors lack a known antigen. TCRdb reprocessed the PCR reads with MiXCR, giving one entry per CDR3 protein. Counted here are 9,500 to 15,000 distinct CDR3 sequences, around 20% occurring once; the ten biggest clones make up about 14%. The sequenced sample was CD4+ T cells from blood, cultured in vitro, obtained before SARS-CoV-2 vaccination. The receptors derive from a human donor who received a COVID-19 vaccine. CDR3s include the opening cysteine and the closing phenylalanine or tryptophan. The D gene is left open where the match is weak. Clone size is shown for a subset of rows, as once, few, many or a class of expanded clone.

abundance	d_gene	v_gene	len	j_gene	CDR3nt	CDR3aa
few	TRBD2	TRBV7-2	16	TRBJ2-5	TGTGCCAGCAGCTCCCCCGGGAGGGGCTGGGGAGAGACCCAGTACTTC	CASSSPGRGWGETQYF
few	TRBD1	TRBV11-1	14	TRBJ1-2	TGTGCCAGCAGCCTACTCAGGGGGTACTATGGCTACACCTTC	CASSLLRGYYGYTF
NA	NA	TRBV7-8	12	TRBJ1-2	TGTGCCAGCAGCTTTGAGACAACGGGCTACACCTTC	CASSFETTGYTF
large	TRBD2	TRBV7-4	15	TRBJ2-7	TGTGCCAGCAGCGGACGGACTAGCGGGGGTTACGAGCAGTACTTC	CASSGRTSGGYEQYF
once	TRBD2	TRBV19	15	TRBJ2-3	TGTGCCAGTAGTATGACTAGCGGGGGGAAGGATACGCAGTATTTT	CASSMTSGGKDTQYF
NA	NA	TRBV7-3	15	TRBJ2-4	TGTGCCAGCAGCCCCGACAGAATAGCCAAAAACATTCAGTACTTC	CASSPDRIAKNIQYF
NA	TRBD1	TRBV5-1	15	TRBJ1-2	TGCGCCAGCAGCTTGGGTACCGGGACAGGGACAGGCTACACCTTC	CASSLGTGTGTGYTF
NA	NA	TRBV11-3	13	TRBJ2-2	TGTGCCAGCAGCTTAGCTGGGGCCGGGGAGCTGTTTTTT	CASSLAGAGELFF
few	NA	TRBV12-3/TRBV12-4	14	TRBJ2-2	TGTGCCAGCACCCCCAGGGCAGGGCCCGGGGAGCTGTTTTTT	CASTPRAGPGELFF
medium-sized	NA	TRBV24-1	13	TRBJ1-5	TGTGCCACCAGTGACAGGACCAATCAGCCCCAGCATTTT	CATSDRTNQPQHF
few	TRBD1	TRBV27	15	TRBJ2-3	TGTGCCAGCAGTTCAGACAGGGATGGCACAGATACGCAGTATTTT	CASSSDRDGTDTQYF
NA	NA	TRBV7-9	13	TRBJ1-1	TGTGCCAGCAGACCTCACACAAACACTGAAGCTTTCTTT	CASRPHTNTEAFF
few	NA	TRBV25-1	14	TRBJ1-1	TGTGCCAGCAGTGAATCAGGGGCAAGGACTGAAGCTTTCTTT	CASSESGARTEAFF
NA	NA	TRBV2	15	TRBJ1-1	TGTGCCAGCAGTGTAGAAGGGGTGGGAGTTACTGAAGCTTTCTTT	CASSVEGVGVTEAFF
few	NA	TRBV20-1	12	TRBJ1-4	TGCAGTGCTATCGCCGGGGGGGAAAAACTGTTTTTT	CSAIAGGEKLFF
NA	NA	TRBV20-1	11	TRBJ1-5	TGCAGTGCTAGAGTAGACTTGGACCAGCATTTT	CSARVDLDQHF
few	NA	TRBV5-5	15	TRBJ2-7	TGTGCCAGCAGCTTTGTTGGGGGGTCCTCCTACGAGCAGTACTTC	CASSFVGGSSYEQYF
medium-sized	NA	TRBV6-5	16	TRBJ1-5	TGTGCCAGCAGTTACTCCTCCGGTGGGAGCAATCAGCCCCAGCATTTT	CASSYSSGGSNQPQHF
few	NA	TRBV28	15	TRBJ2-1	TGTGCCAGCAGTTTCCAGATTGCGGGGAGGAATGAGCAGTTCTTC	CASSFQIAGRNEQFF
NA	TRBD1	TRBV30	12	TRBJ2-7	TGTGCCTCTGACAGGGGGCTCGACGAGCAGTACTTC	CASDRGLDEQYF
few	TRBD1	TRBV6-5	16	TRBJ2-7	TGTGCCAGCAGTTGGGTAGGGGACAGGGGTACCTACGAGCAGTACTTC	CASSWVGDRGTYEQYF
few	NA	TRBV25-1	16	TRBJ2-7	TGTGCCAGCAGTGAATACCAGGGGACACCTTTCTACGAGCAGTACTTC	CASSEYQGTPFYEQYF
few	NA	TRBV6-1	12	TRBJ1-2	TGTGCCAGCAGGCGGACAAACTATGGCTACACCTTC	CASRRTNYGYTF
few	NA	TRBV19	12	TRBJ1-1	TGTGCCAGTAGTGTTCAGGGCACTGAAGCTTTCTTT	CASSVQGTEAFF
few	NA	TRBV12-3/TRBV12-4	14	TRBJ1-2	TGTGCCAGCAGTCCCTCAGACAGGAACTATGGCTACACCTTC	CASSPSDRNYGYTF
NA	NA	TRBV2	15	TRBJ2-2	TGTGCCAGCAGTGGCTACAGGGGGGGAACCGGGGAGCTGTTTTTT	CASSGYRGGTGELFF
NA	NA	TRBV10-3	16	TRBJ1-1	TGTGCCATCACCCCGGGGTTCGGGGCACCGAACACTGAAGCTTTCTTT	CAITPGFGAPNTEAFF
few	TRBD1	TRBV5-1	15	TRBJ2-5	TGCGCCAGCAGCTTTATAACAGGGGGCAGGGAGACCCAGTACTTC	CASSFITGGRETQYF
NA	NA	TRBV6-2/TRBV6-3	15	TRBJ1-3	TGTGCCAGCAGTTACTCGCAGACTACTGGAAACACCATATATTTT	CASSYSQTTGNTIYF
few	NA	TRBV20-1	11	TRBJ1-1	TGCAGTGCTAGAGAGGACGCTGAAGCTTTCTTT	CSAREDAEAFF
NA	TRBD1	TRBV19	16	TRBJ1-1	TGTGCCAGTATGAATCGGAGAGGGGGCGGTGACACTGAAGCTTTCTTT	CASMNRRGGGDTEAFF
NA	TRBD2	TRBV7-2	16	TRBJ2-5	TGTGCCAGCAGCGCTGGGACTAGCGGGGGGCAAGAGACCCAGTACTTC	CASSAGTSGGQETQYF
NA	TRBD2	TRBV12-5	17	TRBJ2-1	TGTGCTAGTGGTTCGACTAGCGGGGGGGCTTTGGGGAATGAGCAGTTCTTC	CASGSTSGGALGNEQFF
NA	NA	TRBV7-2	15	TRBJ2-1	TGTGCCAGCAGCTTAGACACGGGGGCATACAATGAGCAGTTCTTC	CASSLDTGAYNEQFF
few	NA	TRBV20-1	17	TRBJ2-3	TGCAGTGCTAGAGGACTAGGAGGGTCGGTTTACCCAGATACGCAGTATTTT	CSARGLGGSVYPDTQYF
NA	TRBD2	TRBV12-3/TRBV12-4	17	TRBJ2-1	TGTGCCAGCAGTCGAACGGCGGGGGGTGTCTCCTACAATGAGCAGTTCTTC	CASSRTAGGVSYNEQFF
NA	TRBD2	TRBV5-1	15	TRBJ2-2	TGCGCCAGCTGGGCTAGCGGGGGAGACACCGGGGAGCTGTTTTTT	CASWASGGDTGELFF
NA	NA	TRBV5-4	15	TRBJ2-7	TGTGCCAGCAGCCGAGGACAGCGACTTGTGTACGAGCAGTACTTC	CASSRGQRLVYEQYF
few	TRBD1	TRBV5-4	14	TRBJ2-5	TGTGCCAGCAGCTCGGGACAGGGCCAAGAGACCCAGTACTTC	CASSSGQGQETQYF
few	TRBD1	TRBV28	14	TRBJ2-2	TGTGCCAGCAGTTTACACAGGGGGCGTGGGGAGCTGTTTTTT	CASSLHRGRGELFF
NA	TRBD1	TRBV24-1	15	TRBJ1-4	TGTGCCACCAGTGACTGGGCAGGGGGCCGTGAAAAACTGTTTTTT	CATSDWAGGREKLFF
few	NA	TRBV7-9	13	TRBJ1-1	TGTGCCAGCAGCTTAGTGGGGCAAACTGAAGCTTTCTTT	CASSLVGQTEAFF
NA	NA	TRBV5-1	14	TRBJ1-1	TGCGCCAGCAGCGGGGGACAACTAACCACTGAAGCTTTCTTT	CASSGGQLTTEAFF
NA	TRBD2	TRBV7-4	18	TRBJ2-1	TGTGCCAGCAGCGCCCCATCACTAGCGGGGGGGCCTTACATTGAGCAGTTCTTC	CASSAPSLAGGPYIEQFF
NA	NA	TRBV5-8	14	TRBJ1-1	TGTGCCAGCAGCTTGGGGGGCTTAGGCACTGAAGCTTTCTTT	CASSLGGLGTEAFF
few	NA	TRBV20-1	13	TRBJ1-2	TGCAGTGCTAGATCCCGCACCAACTATGGCTACACCTTC	CSARSRTNYGYTF
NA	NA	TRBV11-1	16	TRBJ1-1	TGTGCCAGCTCTTCGTCCGGACGGACCATGAACACTGAAGCTTTCTTT	CASSSSGRTMNTEAFF
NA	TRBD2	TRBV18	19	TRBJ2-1	TGTGCCAGCCCGCCGAGTAGCGGGGGGGTCATTGGCTCCTACAATGAGCAGTTCTTC	CASPPSSGGVIGSYNEQFF
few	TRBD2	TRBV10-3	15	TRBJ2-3	TGTGCCATCCGGACTAGCGGGGTGAACACAGATACGCAGTATTTT	CAIRTSGVNTDTQYF
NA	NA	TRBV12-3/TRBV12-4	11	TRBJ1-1	TGTGCCAGCAGTCACGGGGAGGGAGCTTTCTTT	CASSHGEGAFF
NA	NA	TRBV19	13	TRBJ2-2	TGTGCCAGTAGAGAGCAGGGTATCGGGGAGCTGTTTTTT	CASREQGIGELFF
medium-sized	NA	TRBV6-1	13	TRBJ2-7	TGTGCCAGCAGACGGACATACTCCTACGAGCAGTACTTC	CASRRTYSYEQYF
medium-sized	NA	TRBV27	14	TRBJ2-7	TGTGCCAGCAGTTCCGACAGGAGCTCCTACGAGCAGTACTTC	CASSSDRSSYEQYF
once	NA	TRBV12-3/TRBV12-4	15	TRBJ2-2	TGTGCCAGCACCTCCTCGACTCGTACGAACGGGGAGCTGTTTTTT	CASTSSTRTNGELFF